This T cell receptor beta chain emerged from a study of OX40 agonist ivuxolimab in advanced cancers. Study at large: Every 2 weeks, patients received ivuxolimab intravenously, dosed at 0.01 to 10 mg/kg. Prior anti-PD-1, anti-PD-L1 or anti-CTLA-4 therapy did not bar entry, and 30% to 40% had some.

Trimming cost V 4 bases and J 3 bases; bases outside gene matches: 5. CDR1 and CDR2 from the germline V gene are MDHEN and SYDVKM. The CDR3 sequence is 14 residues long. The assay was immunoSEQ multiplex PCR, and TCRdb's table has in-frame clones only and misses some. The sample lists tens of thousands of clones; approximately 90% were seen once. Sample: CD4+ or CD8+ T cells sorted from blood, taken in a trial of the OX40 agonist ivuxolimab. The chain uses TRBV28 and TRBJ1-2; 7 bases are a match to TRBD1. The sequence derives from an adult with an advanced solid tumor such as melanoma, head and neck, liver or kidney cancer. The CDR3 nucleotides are TGTGCCAGCAGTTCAACAACAGGGGACTATGGCTACACCTTC. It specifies CASSSTTGDYGYTF.